This is a list of T cell receptor beta chains from one sample in a study of T cell repertoires in ileal Crohn's disease. Generated by immunoSEQ multiplex PCR, the TCRdb table keeps only in-frame clones and is missing some. The sample includes roughly 62,000 clones, 85% to 90% of them seen just once. Sequenced material: ileal tissue. All receptors derive from an adult with Crohn's disease. Each CDR3 is given with its conserved first and last residue. A D gene is named only where the DNA matches it firmly. The size of a clone is reported for some rows only, either as once, few or many, or as a class for expanded clones.

D gene: NA
J gene: TRBJ2-7
V gene: TRBV11-2
CDR3 length: 14
clone size: NA
CDR3 DNA: TGTGCCAGCAGCTTAAGGTGGGGGGACTACGAGCAGTACTTC
CDR3 protein: CASSLRWGDYEQYF

D gene: NA
J gene: TRBJ2-3
V gene: TRBV13
CDR3 length: 14
clone size: NA
CDR3 DNA: TGTGCCAGCAGCTCATATACTAGCACAGATACGCAGTATTTT
CDR3 protein: CASSSYTSTDTQYF

D gene: NA
J gene: TRBJ1-1
V gene: TRBV30
CDR3 length: 13
clone size: NA
CDR3 DNA: TGTGCCTGGAGCGCCCGGCGGGGCACTGAAGCTTTCTTT
CDR3 protein: CAWSARRGTEAFF

D gene: TRBD1
J gene: TRBJ2-2
V gene: TRBV11-1
CDR3 length: 17
clone size: once
CDR3 DNA: TGTGCCAGCAGCCCTTCTTTTTATGAGGACAGGCGCGGGGAGCTGTTTTTT
CDR3 protein: CASSPSFYEDRRGELFF

D gene: NA
J gene: TRBJ2-1
V gene: TRBV7-7
CDR3 length: 13
clone size: NA
CDR3 DNA: TGTGCTAGCAGCTTACAGGGTACAAATGAGCAGTTCTTC
CDR3 protein: CASSLQGTNEQFF

D gene: NA
J gene: TRBJ2-5
V gene: TRBV7-9
CDR3 length: 12
clone size: NA
CDR3 DNA: TGTGCCAGCAGCTCGACAGGAGAGACCCAGTACTTC
CDR3 protein: CASSSTGETQYF

D gene: NA
J gene: TRBJ1-2
V gene: TRBV7-2
CDR3 length: 14
clone size: NA
CDR3 DNA: TGTGCCAGCAGCCCCTCCGGGGGGGCTCATGGCTACACCTTC
CDR3 protein: CASSPSGGAHGYTF

D gene: TRBD1
J gene: TRBJ1-1
V gene: TRBV7-2
CDR3 length: 14
clone size: NA
CDR3 DNA: TGTGCCAGCAGTCCTACAGGGGGTTGGGCTGAAGCTTTCTTT
CDR3 protein: CASSPTGGWAEAFF

D gene: TRBD2
J gene: TRBJ2-4
V gene: TRBV30
CDR3 length: 14
clone size: NA
CDR3 DNA: TGTGCCGGGGGTTTAGCGGGTCGTCCAAACATTCAGTACTTC
CDR3 protein: CAGGLAGRPNIQYF

D gene: TRBD1
J gene: TRBJ2-3
V gene: TRBV6-6
CDR3 length: 16
clone size: few
CDR3 DNA: TGTGCCAGCAGTTACCCCGGACAGGGTGGCACAGATACGCAGTATTTT
CDR3 protein: CASSYPGQGGTDTQYF

D gene: NA
J gene: TRBJ2-2
V gene: TRBV2
CDR3 length: 15
clone size: few
CDR3 DNA: TGTGCCAGCAGTGGGTCTCACTTTGGTACCGGGGAGCTGTTTTTT
CDR3 protein: CASSGSHFGTGELFF

D gene: NA
J gene: TRBJ2-1
V gene: TRBV5-6
CDR3 length: 17
clone size: few
CDR3 DNA: TGTGCCAGCAGTAGTGGAGGGCGAGCGGGTAGAATCAATGAGCAGTTCTTC
CDR3 protein: CASSSGGRAGRINEQFF

D gene: TRBD2
J gene: TRBJ2-1
V gene: TRBV7-9
CDR3 length: 17
clone size: NA
CDR3 DNA: TGTGCCAGCAGCTTAGTCCCGACTAGCGGGACTCACAATGAGCAGTTCTTC
CDR3 protein: CASSLVPTSGTHNEQFF

D gene: TRBD2
J gene: TRBJ2-3
V gene: TRBV4-2
CDR3 length: 17
clone size: NA
CDR3 DNA: TGTGCCAGCAGCCAAGACGGGGCTAGCGGATCGGGGGATACGCAGTATTTT
CDR3 protein: CASSQDGASGSGDTQYF

D gene: NA
J gene: TRBJ2-1
V gene: TRBV29-1
CDR3 length: 14
clone size: NA
CDR3 DNA: TGCAGCGTTGAAGCGTTGAGCTCCTACAATGAGCAGTTCTTC
CDR3 protein: CSVEALSSYNEQFF

D gene: NA
J gene: TRBJ1-1
V gene: TRBV28
CDR3 length: 12
clone size: NA
CDR3 DNA: TGTGCCAGCACTAGCGGGGGCACTGAAGCTTTCTTT
CDR3 protein: CASTSGGTEAFF

D gene: TRBD1
J gene: TRBJ1-2
V gene: TRBV9
CDR3 length: 15
clone size: NA
CDR3 DNA: TGTGCCAGCAGCGTAGTGGCAGGGGGCGAGTATGGCTACACCTTC
CDR3 protein: CASSVVAGGEYGYTF

D gene: NA
J gene: TRBJ1-5
V gene: TRBV19
CDR3 length: 16
clone size: NA
CDR3 DNA: TGTGCCAGTAGTATAAGAATTGACGCGGGCGGTCAGCCCCAGCATTTT
CDR3 protein: CASSIRIDAGGQPQHF

D gene: NA
J gene: TRBJ1-4
V gene: TRBV4-1
CDR3 length: 14
clone size: few
CDR3 DNA: TGCGCCAGCAGCCAAGGGGCAGGGCGTGAAAAACTGTTTTTT
CDR3 protein: CASSQGAGREKLFF

D gene: NA
J gene: TRBJ1-2
V gene: TRBV19
CDR3 length: 15
clone size: NA
CDR3 DNA: TGTGCCAGTAGTGTCGGATGGGGGCCTAACTATGGCTACACCTTC
CDR3 protein: CASSVGWGPNYGYTF

D gene: TRBD1
J gene: TRBJ1-2
V gene: TRBV12-5
CDR3 length: 14
clone size: once
CDR3 DNA: TGTGCTAGTGGCCCCGGACAGGGAAGGTTTGGCTACACCTTC
CDR3 protein: CASGPGQGRFGYTF

D gene: NA
J gene: TRBJ1-1
V gene: TRBV10-3
CDR3 length: 13
clone size: NA
CDR3 DNA: TGTGCCATCAGTGATACGGACAGCGCCGAAGCTTTCTTT
CDR3 protein: CAISDTDSAEAFF

D gene: TRBD2
J gene: TRBJ2-1
V gene: TRBV9
CDR3 length: 17
clone size: NA
CDR3 DNA: TGTGCCAGCAGCGTAGCTGATATGGGGAGGGCCCTCAATGAGCAGTTCTTC
CDR3 protein: CASSVADMGRALNEQFF

D gene: NA
J gene: TRBJ1-3
V gene: TRBV6-1
CDR3 length: 15
clone size: NA
CDR3 DNA: TGTGCCAGCAGTGTATCAAGGGGGTCTGGAAACACCATATATTTT
CDR3 protein: CASSVSRGSGNTIYF

D gene: NA
J gene: TRBJ2-7
V gene: TRBV4-3
CDR3 length: 15
clone size: NA
CDR3 DNA: TGCGCCAGCAGCCAGGACAGACATTCGGGGTACGAGCAGTACTTC
CDR3 protein: CASSQDRHSGYEQYF

D gene: NA
J gene: TRBJ2-2
V gene: TRBV25-1
CDR3 length: 17
clone size: NA
CDR3 DNA: TGTGCCAGCAGTGAATTAGGGGGACAAGAGATCACCGGGGAGCTGTTTTTT
CDR3 protein: CASSELGGQEITGELFF

D gene: TRBD1
J gene: TRBJ1-3
V gene: TRBV27
CDR3 length: 14
clone size: NA
CDR3 DNA: TGTGCCAGCAGTTTCCTGGGACAGGGAAACACCATATATTTT
CDR3 protein: CASSFLGQGNTIYF

D gene: NA
J gene: TRBJ1-1
V gene: TRBV18
CDR3 length: 10
clone size: NA
CDR3 DNA: TGTGCCACCGCATTTAGTGAAGCTTTCTTT
CDR3 protein: CATAFSEAFF

D gene: NA
J gene: TRBJ1-2
V gene: TRBV19
CDR3 length: 11
clone size: NA
CDR3 DNA: TGTGCCATTCCGTCCTTGGGCGGCTACACCTTC
CDR3 protein: CAIPSLGGYTF

D gene: TRBD1
J gene: TRBJ1-4
V gene: TRBV6-1
CDR3 length: 14
clone size: NA
CDR3 DNA: TGTGCCAGCAGTGAACGGGACAGATATGAAAAACTGTTTTTT
CDR3 protein: CASSERDRYEKLFF

D gene: NA
J gene: TRBJ2-1
V gene: TRBV7-9
CDR3 length: 15
clone size: NA
CDR3 DNA: TGTGCCAGCAGCTTACGCGGAGGCAGGAACAATGAGCAGTTCTTC
CDR3 protein: CASSLRGGRNNEQFF

D gene: TRBD1
J gene: TRBJ2-5
V gene: TRBV5-6
CDR3 length: 14
clone size: NA
CDR3 DNA: TGTGCCAGCAAAGGACAGGGAGAGGTTGGGACCCAGTACTTC
CDR3 protein: CASKGQGEVGTQYF

D gene: NA
J gene: TRBJ2-4
V gene: TRBV30
CDR3 length: 14
clone size: NA
CDR3 DNA: TGTGCCTGGAGGCCGGGTCTAGCCAAAAACATTCAGTACTTC
CDR3 protein: CAWRPGLAKNIQYF

D gene: NA
J gene: TRBJ2-1
V gene: TRBV5-4
CDR3 length: 15
clone size: NA
CDR3 DNA: TGTGCCAGCAGCTTGGCCCAGGGTAGCTTATCTGAGCAGTTCTTC
CDR3 protein: CASSLAQGSLSEQFF

D gene: TRBD2
J gene: TRBJ2-1
V gene: TRBV4-2
CDR3 length: 15
clone size: NA
CDR3 DNA: TGTGCCAGCAGCCAAGGACTAGCGGGGAACAATGAGCAGTTCTTC
CDR3 protein: CASSQGLAGNNEQFF

D gene: TRBD2
J gene: TRBJ2-1
V gene: TRBV7-6
CDR3 length: 16
clone size: NA
CDR3 DNA: TGTGCCAGCAGCTCCCAAGGAACTAGCGGGAGGTTTGAGCAGTTCTTC
CDR3 protein: CASSSQGTSGRFEQFF

D gene: NA
J gene: TRBJ1-5
V gene: TRBV2
CDR3 length: 16
clone size: NA
CDR3 DNA: TGTGCCAGCAGTGATGGCGGGCAGCAGGGGAACCAGCCCCAGCATTTT
CDR3 protein: CASSDGGQQGNQPQHF

D gene: NA
J gene: TRBJ2-7
V gene: TRBV19
CDR3 length: 15
clone size: NA
CDR3 DNA: TGTGCCAGTAGTGGCAGGGGCGAAGGGGTGGACGAGCAGTACTTC
CDR3 protein: CASSGRGEGVDEQYF

D gene: NA
J gene: TRBJ2-7
V gene: TRBV19
CDR3 length: 14
clone size: NA
CDR3 DNA: TGTGCCAGTAGTGGACGAATACAGGGTTACGAGCAGTACTTC
CDR3 protein: CASSGRIQGYEQYF

D gene: NA
J gene: TRBJ1-2
V gene: TRBV5-6
CDR3 length: 11
clone size: NA
CDR3 DNA: TGTGCCAGCAGCTTGGCGGATGGCTACACCTTC
CDR3 protein: CASSLADGYTF

D gene: TRBD1
J gene: TRBJ1-2
V gene: TRBV10-3
CDR3 length: 14
clone size: NA
CDR3 DNA: TGTGCCACCACCTCGGGACAGGGGGCTCCGGGCTACACCTTC
CDR3 protein: CATTSGQGAPGYTF

D gene: TRBD1
J gene: TRBJ1-2
V gene: TRBV6-5
CDR3 length: 13
clone size: once
CDR3 DNA: TGTGCCAGCAGATTTAGGGGGCATCATGGCTACACCTTC
CDR3 protein: CASRFRGHHGYTF

D gene: NA
J gene: TRBJ2-5
V gene: TRBV5-1
CDR3 length: 13
clone size: NA
CDR3 DNA: TGCGCCAGCAGCCCTGACTTACAAGAGACCCAGTACTTC
CDR3 protein: CASSPDLQETQYF

D gene: NA
J gene: TRBJ2-7
V gene: TRBV4-2
CDR3 length: 15
clone size: NA
CDR3 DNA: TGTGCCAGCAGCCAAGCTACGGGGGATCGGAACGGGCAGTACTTC
CDR3 protein: CASSQATGDRNGQYF

D gene: NA
J gene: TRBJ2-1
V gene: TRBV2
CDR3 length: 15
clone size: NA
CDR3 DNA: TGTGCCAGCAGGTGGGGAAGGGGGATCAACAATGAGCAGTTCTTC
CDR3 protein: CASRWGRGINNEQFF